The 6 T cell receptor beta chains presented below share a single source sample, sequenced in a study of blood T cell repertoires in COVID-19 (dated by TCRdb to between 2020 and 2021). The library was produced with the immunoSEQ multiplex PCR assay. The immuneACCESS repertoire file appears here via TCRdb, limited to in-frame rearrangements. These files lack a portion of the clones; in checked studies, under half of the deficit traces to unresolved V genes, and the cause of the others is not known. Across this sample there are around 230,000 clones, with approximately 88% seen only once. The ten largest clones capture about 2.5% of the sample. Sequenced input: PBMCs or T cells enriched from blood (not recorded which). The receptors were sampled from a woman aged 40 to 50 with acute COVID-19.

This chain uses TRBV6-5 with TRBJ2-3, with 7 positions matching TRBD2. This CDR3 spans 14 amino acids. V was pared by 7 bases and J by 3 bases, with 7 bases of the junction left unmatched. Germline V gives CDR1 MNHEY, CDR2 SVGAGI. The CDR3 coding sequence is TGTGCCAGCACCCACGGGGGGACTACAGATACGCAGTATTTT. This gives the protein CASTHGGTTDTQYF.

V and J are TRBV11-2 and TRBJ2-3, with D perhaps TRBD1 (6 bases). Germline loops: CDR1 SGHAT, CDR2 FQNNGV. The CDR3 runs to 15 residues. V lost 3 bases, J lost 1 base, and 11 bases lay in between. As DNA, the CDR3 is TGTGCCAGCAGCTTTGTTGCAGGGGGCACAGATACGCAGTATTTT. This encodes CASSFVAGGTDTQYF.

This clone occurred once. CDR3 protein: CASRTEVNYGYTF. In nucleotides, the CDR3 is TGTGCCAGCAGGACAGAGGTAAACTATGGCTACACCTTC. The gene calls are TRBV2 and TRBJ1-2; the D gene is possibly TRBD1 (5 bases). CDR1 is SNHLY and CDR2 is FYNNEI in the germline V gene. The germline V and J ends were trimmed by 6 bases and 2 bases, with 10 bases remaining between them. The CDR3 spans 13 residues.

The DNA of the CDR3 is TGTGCCAGCAGTTTGTTACAGGGGGGCGAGCAGTACTTC. Translated, it gives CASSLLQGGEQYF. The V and J genes are TRBV12-3 or TRBV12-4 and TRBJ2-7; the match to TRBD1 covers 8 bases. V shed 3 bases, J shed 6 bases, and the junction held 4 bases outside the gene matches. There are 13 residues in the CDR3.

A single count supports this clone. V gene TRBV9 combines with J gene TRBJ1-6; the D is unclear. Between the trimmed V and J ends, which lost 4 bases and 8 bases, there was a span of 16 bases. Germline lookup yields CDR1 SGDLS and CDR2 YYNGEE. The CDR3 consists of 15 residues. DNA of the CDR3: TGTGCCAGCAGCTCCTCAGCTGCGGTGCATTCACCCCTCCACTTT. It yields the protein CASSSSAAVHSPLHF.

The chain carries TRBV5-6 and TRBJ1-2; TRBD1 might be the D (6 bases). Germline CDR1 reads SGHDT; CDR2 reads YYEEEE. CDR3 size: 12 residues. The V gene lost 3 bases and the J gene lost 8 bases, with 11 bases spanning the gap. The CDR3: CASSSEGGGYTF. For the CDR3, the DNA is TGTGCCAGCAGCTCCGAAGGGGGAGGCTACACCTTC.